Reported below is one T cell receptor (beta chain). Its antigen specificity is not known. The data are from a study of cytomegalovirus exposure and HLA in healthy donors (TCRdb year 2017). The study in broad terms: According to an earlier analysis of around 600 of the donors, about 179 million T cells yielded some 120 million unique TCR beta sequences and roughly 280 Gb of sequence data. About 300 gigabases of sequencing data and 70 million to 95 million unique TCR sequences made up an early release that covered approximately 620 HLA-typed donors. The genetic ancestry cluster associated with self-reported Caucasian donors included roughly four fifths of the roughly 400 genotyped donors. The study aimed to test whether signatures of past pathogen exposure could be identified by cataloging public T cell receptors. The study used immunosequencing to profile the T cell repertoires of several hundred subjects and linked those repertoires to cytomegalovirus serostatus. In addition to the first cohort of roughly 700 subjects, a separate validation cohort of some 120 different subjects was used. The study combined high-throughput TCR immunosequencing, statistical association of individual TCRs with disease status, and machine learning to predict cytomegalovirus infection status. To study patterns of TCR occurrence, a later analysis re-analyzed previously published TCR beta repertoires from around 670 donors and added high-resolution HLA genotyping. Rather than using new phenotypic data, the later analysis identified candidate immune exposures from TCR beta sequences and from how often those sequences occurred across donors. An earlier analysis of approximately 580 of the donors used high-throughput TCR beta sequencing to judge whether each TCR beta V gene segment behaved as functional or pseudogenic. Alongside the repertoire data, information on donor age, sex, ethnicity and CMV serostatus was compiled. Genome-wide SNP genotypes for about three fifths of the 666 donors were used in a later genetic analysis, which treated that subset as a discovery cohort. Every discovery cohort repertoire had been produced on one sequencing platform. HLA typing included class I and class II loci at four-digit resolution. Typing coverage differed by locus: A, B, C, DRB1 and DQB1 were typed in roughly 629-640 donors, DQA1 in around 500, DPA1 in 600 to 610, and DPB1 in just under 490. Four or five DR-DQ haplotypes were handled as single units for association and clustering, since linkage in the cohort was strong. Across around 400 genotyped donors of the cohort, an average of roughly 250,000 unique TCR beta nucleotide sequences per donor were sequenced, and roughly 20% of those sequences were non-productive. The study at large found these results: According to a later analysis, most CMV-associated TCR beta chains appeared to be HLA-restricted, and the HLA associations seemed to be driven largely by CMV exposure. A further reported finding was that TCR beta sequences accurately predicted the HLA-A and HLA-B alleles for most subjects in the first cohort. In a later genetic analysis, a missense DCLRE1C variant was associated with V-gene and J-gene trimming of TCR beta chains, and the association was replicated in an independent cohort. In this cohort, only TCR beta chains were sequenced, and detectable features were limited by the absence of alpha or paired-chain data. Correlated functional status among segregating V segments might be attributable to linkage disequilibrium, but an unknown experimental factor could not be ruled out. Across donors, most TCR sequences were observed very rarely, whereas some public TCRs were present in many individuals. Because some donors lacked HLA typing at each locus, the association tests relied only on the typed subset. In vitro tests confirmed that a few of the cytomegalovirus-associated TCR beta chains recognize cytomegalovirus antigens. Because counts were too low, roughly 17 rarely observed V segments, including chromosome 9 orphons, were left out of the earlier analysis of about 620 of the donors. A later analysis found that TCR association rates varied across HLA loci, with DRB1 alleles showing the most associated TCRs and HLA-C alleles the fewest. The classifier was reported to diagnose cytomegalovirus status with high specificity and sensitivity in both the original cohort and the validation cohort. Immune exposure information for the cohort was limited to CMV serostatus. A later analysis found that HLA-associated TCR beta chains were more clonally expanded and had lower generation probabilities than equally common non-associated chains. Broadly in line with IMGT annotations, most TCR beta V segments showed up in productive rearrangements about 87% or about 30% of the time in an earlier analysis of about 500 of the donors. Because the 87-base-pair reads could not distinguish some IMGT-functional V segments, including TRBV6-2 and TRBV6-3, those segments were excluded. The presence/absence analyses assumed that sequencing depth was roughly uniform across donors, and that assumption may not be true. In the study, about 150 TCR beta chains were listed as associated with cytomegalovirus. Specific HLA alleles were associated with roughly 16,000 TCR beta sequences at a false discovery rate of 0.05 in a later analysis. In a later analysis, several top co-occurrence clusters were reported to appear linked to parvovirus B19, influenza, CMV and Epstein-Barr virus. When HLA alleles, especially DR and DQ, strongly co-occurred, attributing TCR associations to individual alleles was difficult. It was suggested by the authors that the approach could potentially be generalized to other disease states and immunological phenotypes. A group of highly shared sequence variants was considered likely to be a technical artifact of the sequencing pipeline. In a later genetic analysis, fewer N-insertions in productive TCRs were reported among donors in an Asian-associated ancestry cluster than the roughly 700-donor mean.

The cohort was made up of under 800 healthy bone marrow donors. All cohort members were sampled while nominally healthy, although unrecorded immune exposures were likely present. The donor was CMV seronegative and was included in the group of about 400 seronegative cohort members. A peripheral blood sample was collected from each donor, and TCR beta sequencing was performed on peripheral blood mononuclear cells. Genomic DNA was extracted from the blood cell samples with the Qiagen DNeasy Blood Extraction Kit. V is cut back by 0 bases and J by 5 bases, with 9 bases in the junction unmatched. The germline V gene sets CDR1 to SGHRS and CDR2 to YFSETQ. The CDR3 numbers 16 residues from cysteine through phenylalanine. Only the CDR3 DNA is retained, 48 bases long and in frame from the first base. Libraries were built with the immunoSEQ multiplex PCR assay. For the multiplex PCR, a mixture combining 60 forward primers for TCR Vbeta segments and 13 reverse primers for TCR Jbeta segments was used. A multiplex PCR assay on genomic DNA amplified the CDR3 region of rearranged TCR beta genes. The Illumina HiSeq System was used to sequence the amplified TCR beta libraries as 87-base-pair reads. Turning to the authors' computational methods: A later analysis tallied roughly 76 million unique TCR beta chains across the 700 or so repertoires, and 10 million to 11 million of those chains were shared by two or more donors. To remove PCR and sequencing errors, raw reads were error-corrected and collapsed into unique sequences using a nearest-neighbor algorithm that merged closely related sequences. CDR3 sequences were aligned to IMGT reference sequences to assign V, D and J gene segments. For a sequence to be retained, a match of at least six nucleotides to both a V gene segment and a J gene segment was required. A rearrangement was called productive if the CDR3 had no stop codons and remained in frame with V and J, and every other rearrangement was called non-productive. Following IMGT convention, CDR3 was defined as the stretch from the second conserved V-encoded cysteine up to the conserved J-encoded phenylalanine. The earlier analysis of 587 of the donors excluded sequences that lacked an unambiguous match to a single V gene segment. In an earlier analysis of approximately 550 of the donors, V segments were called functional above 56.7% productive rearrangements and were called segregating when the between-donor standard deviation exceeded 5%. A statistical classification framework was developed to diagnose cytomegalovirus status using the catalog of TCR beta chain sequences. In a later analysis, TCR nucleotide sequences were compared against IMGT/GENE-DB human TR gene sequences so that V and J genes could be assigned. The TCRdist pipeline was used in a later analysis to assign CDR3 sequences and most-parsimonious VDJ recombination scenarios. In a later analysis, each TCR beta chain was defined by its CDR3 amino acid sequence together with its V-gene family, and reads lacking a unique V-gene family were excluded. A later analysis removed 592 highly shared, low-generation-probability nucleotide sequences to deal with suspected cross-contamination and a sequencing artifact. For each public chain, a later analysis derived a clonal expansion index from normalized ranks of inferred template counts within each repertoire. In a later analysis, generation probabilities were computed using a VDJ recombination model fitted to out-of-frame rearrangements, and the results were checked against IGoR. Hypergeometric tests were used in a later analysis to score TCR-TCR, TCR-HLA and TCR-CMV co-occurrence, with a repertoire-size bias correction applied to the TCR pairs. False discovery rates were estimated in a later analysis by permuting HLA or CMV assignments 20 times. A later analysis grouped co-occurring TCRs with DBSCAN, adding TCRdist sequence similarity when clustering within HLA-allele-positive subsets. For co-occurrence clustering, repertoires with fewer than 30,000 or more than 120,000 public chains were excluded, along with roughly five repertoires with anomalous nucleotide sharing. This is the immuneACCESS table as TCRdb keeps it, with only in-frame sequences that have V and J called. A part of the clones is gone; compared with another copy, unresolved V genes explain less than half, and the rest is unexplained. The V and J calls and clone size were taken over from that table, and D and trimming were inferred from the DNA. This sample's records show 100,000 or so clones. Of the sample, about 0.58% falls within the top ten clones.

In this chain, TRBV5-1 is recombined with TRBJ1-2, and 8 junctional nucleotides match TRBD1. The sequencing input was PBMCs. The TCR originated in a man over 45 in good health and CMV-seronegative. The bases are TGCGCCAGCAGCTTGGTGGCGGACAGGGTTGATTATGGCTACACCTTC. This yields the protein CASSLVADRVDYGYTF.